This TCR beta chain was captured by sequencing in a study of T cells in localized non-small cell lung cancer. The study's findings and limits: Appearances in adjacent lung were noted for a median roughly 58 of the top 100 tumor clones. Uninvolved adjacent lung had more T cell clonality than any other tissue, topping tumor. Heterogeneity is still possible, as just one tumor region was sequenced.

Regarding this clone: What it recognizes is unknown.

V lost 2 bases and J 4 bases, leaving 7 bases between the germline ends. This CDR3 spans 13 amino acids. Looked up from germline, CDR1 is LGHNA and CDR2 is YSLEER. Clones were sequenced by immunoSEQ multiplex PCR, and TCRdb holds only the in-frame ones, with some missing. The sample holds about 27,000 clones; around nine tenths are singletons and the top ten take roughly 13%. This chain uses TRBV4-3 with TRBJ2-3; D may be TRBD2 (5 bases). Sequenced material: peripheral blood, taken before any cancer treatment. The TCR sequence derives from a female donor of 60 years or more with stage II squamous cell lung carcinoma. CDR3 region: CASSQIAPDTQYF. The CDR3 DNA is TGCGCCAGCAGCCAAATAGCGCCAGATACGCAGTATTTT.